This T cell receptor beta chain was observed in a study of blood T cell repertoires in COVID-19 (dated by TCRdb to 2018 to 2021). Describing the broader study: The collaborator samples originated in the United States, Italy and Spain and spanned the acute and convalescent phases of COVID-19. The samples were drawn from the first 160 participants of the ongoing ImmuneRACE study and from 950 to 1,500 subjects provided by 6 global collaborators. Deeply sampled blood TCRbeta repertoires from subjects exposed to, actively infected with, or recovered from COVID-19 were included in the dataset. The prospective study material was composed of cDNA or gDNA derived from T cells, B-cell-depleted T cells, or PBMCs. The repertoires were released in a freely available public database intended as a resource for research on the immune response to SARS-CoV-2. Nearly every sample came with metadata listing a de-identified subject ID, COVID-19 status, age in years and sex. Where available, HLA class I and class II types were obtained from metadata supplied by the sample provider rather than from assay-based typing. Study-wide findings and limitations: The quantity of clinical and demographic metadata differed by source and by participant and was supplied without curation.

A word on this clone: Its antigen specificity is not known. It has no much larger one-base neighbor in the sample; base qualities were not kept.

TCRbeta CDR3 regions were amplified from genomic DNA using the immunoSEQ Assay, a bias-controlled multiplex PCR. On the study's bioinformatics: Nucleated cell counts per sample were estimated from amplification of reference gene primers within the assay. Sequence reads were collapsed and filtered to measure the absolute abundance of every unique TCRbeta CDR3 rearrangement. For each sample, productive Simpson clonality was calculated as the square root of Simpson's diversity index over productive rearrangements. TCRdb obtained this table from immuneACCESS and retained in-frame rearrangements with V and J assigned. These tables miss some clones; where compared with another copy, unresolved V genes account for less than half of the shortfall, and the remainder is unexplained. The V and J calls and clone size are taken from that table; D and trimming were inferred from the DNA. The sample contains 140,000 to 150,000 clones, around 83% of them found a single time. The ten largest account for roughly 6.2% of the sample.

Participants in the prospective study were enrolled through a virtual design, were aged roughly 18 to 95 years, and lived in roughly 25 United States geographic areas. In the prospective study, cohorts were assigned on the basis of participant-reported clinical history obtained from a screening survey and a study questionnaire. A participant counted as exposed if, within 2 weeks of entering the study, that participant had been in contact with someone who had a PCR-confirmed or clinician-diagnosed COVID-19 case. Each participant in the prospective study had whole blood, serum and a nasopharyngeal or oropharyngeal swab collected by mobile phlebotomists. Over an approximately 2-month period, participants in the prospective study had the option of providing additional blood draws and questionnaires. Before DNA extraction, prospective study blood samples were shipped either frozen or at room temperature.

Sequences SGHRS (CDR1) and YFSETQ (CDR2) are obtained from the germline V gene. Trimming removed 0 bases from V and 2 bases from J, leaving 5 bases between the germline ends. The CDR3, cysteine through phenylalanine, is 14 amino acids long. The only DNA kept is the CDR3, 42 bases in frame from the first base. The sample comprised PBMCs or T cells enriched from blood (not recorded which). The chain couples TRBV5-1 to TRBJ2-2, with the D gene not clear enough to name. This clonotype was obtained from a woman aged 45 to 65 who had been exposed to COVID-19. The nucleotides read TGCGCCAGCAGCTTGGAATCAAACACCGGGGAGCTGTTTTTT. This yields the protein CASSLESNTGELFF.